The next 5 T cell receptor beta chains were all read from a single sample in a study of blood T cell repertoires in COVID-19. The repertoire was sequenced with immunoSEQ multiplex PCR; TCRdb's copy has only in-frame clones and lacks some. The data show 200,000 to 250,000 clones, over 80% seen once. The specimen was PBMCs or T cells enriched from blood (not recorded which). These receptors came from a woman between 18 and 29 years old who had recovered from COVID-19.

This rearrangement joins TRBV28 to TRBJ1-2; weak D call: TRBD1 (6 bases). The germline V gene encodes CDR1 MDHEN and CDR2 SYDVKM. The CDR3 is made up of 14 amino acids. The V end was cut by 4 bases, the J end by 2 bases, with 11 bases between. The CDR3 protein is CASSSLGQNYGYTF. CDR3 DNA sequence: TGTGCCAGCAGTTCCTTAGGACAGAACTATGGCTACACCTTC.

The chain has TRBV7-6 and TRBJ2-1, with 8 bases that match TRBD1. Trimming removed 6 bases from V and 7 bases from J; junction bases left unmatched: 11. Germline-derived CDR1 and CDR2 are SGHVS and FNYEAQ. The CDR3 length is 15 residues. The CDR3 spells CASSPRQGLWNEQFF. Written as DNA, the CDR3 is TGTGCCAGCAGTCCGAGACAGGGGCTATGGAATGAGCAGTTCTTC.

This clone is a singleton in its sample. The V call is TRBV11-2, the J call TRBJ1-1; no reliable D call. Germline CDR1 and CDR2: SGHAT and FQNNGV. Trimming removed 2 bases from V and 4 bases from J, with 17 bases in between. This CDR3 is built from 16 residues. The CDR3 here is CASSLSVTVYGTEAFF. For the CDR3, the DNA is TGTGCCAGCAGCTTATCGGTTACAGTTTACGGCACTGAAGCTTTCTTT.

The CDR3 DNA reads as TGTGCCAGCAGCTTAGAGGTTTCAGGGTCTACTGGAAACACCATATATTTT. Amino acid sequence: CASSLEVSGSTGNTIYF. The chain combines TRBV11-3 with TRBJ1-3; D possibly corresponds to TRBD1 (5 bases). V lost 0 bases, J lost 2 bases, and 14 bases lay in between. The germline V gene encodes CDR1 SGHNT and CDR2 YENEEA. The CDR3 consists of 17 residues.

J is TRBJ2-2 and V is TRBV29-1, with D maybe TRBD2 (5 bases). V lost 2 bases and J lost 4, with 14 bases in between. Germline CDR1 reads SQVTM; CDR2 reads ANQGSEA. This CDR3 contains 15 residues. This CDR3 reads CSVERLASGTGELFF. In DNA, the CDR3 is TGCAGCGTTGAACGGTTAGCGTCGGGCACCGGGGAGCTGTTTTTT.